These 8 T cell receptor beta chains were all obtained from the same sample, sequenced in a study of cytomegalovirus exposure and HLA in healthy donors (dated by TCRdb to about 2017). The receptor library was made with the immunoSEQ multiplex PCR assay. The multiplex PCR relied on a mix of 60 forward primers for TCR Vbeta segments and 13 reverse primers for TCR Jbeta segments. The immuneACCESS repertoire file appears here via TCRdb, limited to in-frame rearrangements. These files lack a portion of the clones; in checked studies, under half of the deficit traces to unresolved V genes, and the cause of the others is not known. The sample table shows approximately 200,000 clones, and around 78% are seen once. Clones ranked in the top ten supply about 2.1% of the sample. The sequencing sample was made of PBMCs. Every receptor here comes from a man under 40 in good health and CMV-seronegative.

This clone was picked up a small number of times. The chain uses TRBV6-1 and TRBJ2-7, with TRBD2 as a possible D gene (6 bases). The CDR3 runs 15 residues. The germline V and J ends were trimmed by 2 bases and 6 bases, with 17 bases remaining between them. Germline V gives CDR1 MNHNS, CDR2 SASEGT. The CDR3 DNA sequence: TGTGCCAGCAGTGAAAGTGGAGGGGCAGCCGCCGAGCAGTACTTC. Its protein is CASSESGGAAAEQYF.

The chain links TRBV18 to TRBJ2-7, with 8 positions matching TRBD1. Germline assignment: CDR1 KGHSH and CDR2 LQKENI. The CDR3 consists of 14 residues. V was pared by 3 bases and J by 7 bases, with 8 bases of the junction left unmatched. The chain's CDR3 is CASSPTGGIWEQYF. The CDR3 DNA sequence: TGTGCCAGCTCACCCACAGGGGGTATTTGGGAGCAGTACTTC. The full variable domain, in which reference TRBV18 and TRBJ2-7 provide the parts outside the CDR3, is NAGVMQNPRHLVRRRGQEARLRCSPMKGHSHVYWYRQLPEEGLKFMVYLQKENIIDESGMPKERFSAEFPKEGPSILRIQQVVRGDSAAYFCASSPTGGIWEQYFGPGTRLTVT.

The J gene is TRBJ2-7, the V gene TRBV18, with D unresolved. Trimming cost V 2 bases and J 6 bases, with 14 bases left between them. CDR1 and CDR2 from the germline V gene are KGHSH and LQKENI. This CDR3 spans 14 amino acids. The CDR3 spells CASSPGQNILEQYF. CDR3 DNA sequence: TGTGCCAGCTCACCAGGGCAAAATATCCTCGAGCAGTACTTC.

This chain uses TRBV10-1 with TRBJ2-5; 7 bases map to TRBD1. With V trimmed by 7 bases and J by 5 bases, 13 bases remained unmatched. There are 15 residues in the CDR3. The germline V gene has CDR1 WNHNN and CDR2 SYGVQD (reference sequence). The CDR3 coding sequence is TGCGCCAGCAACAGGGGTACTGGGCCCGGTGAGACCCAGTACTTC. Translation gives CASNRGTGPGETQYF.

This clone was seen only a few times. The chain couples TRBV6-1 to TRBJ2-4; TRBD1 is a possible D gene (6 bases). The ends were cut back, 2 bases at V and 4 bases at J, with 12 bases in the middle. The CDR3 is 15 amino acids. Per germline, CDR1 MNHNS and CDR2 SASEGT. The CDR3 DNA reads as TGTGCCAGCAGTGAACGTCGGACAGATAAAAACATTCAGTACTTC. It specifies CASSERRTDKNIQYF.

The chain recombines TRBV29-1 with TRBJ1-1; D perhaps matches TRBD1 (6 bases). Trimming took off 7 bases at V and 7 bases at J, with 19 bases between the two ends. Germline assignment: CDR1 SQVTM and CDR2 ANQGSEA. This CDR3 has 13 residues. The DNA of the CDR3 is TGCAGCGCAAGACCTTTACAGGGCAATGAAGCTTTCTTT. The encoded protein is CSARPLQGNEAFF.

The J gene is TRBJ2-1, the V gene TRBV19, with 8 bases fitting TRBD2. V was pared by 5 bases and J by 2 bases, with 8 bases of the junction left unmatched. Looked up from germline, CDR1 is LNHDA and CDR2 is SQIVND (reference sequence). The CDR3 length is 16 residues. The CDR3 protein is CASSHTAGVTYNEQFF. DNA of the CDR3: TGTGCCAGTAGTCATACAGCGGGAGTCACCTACAATGAGCAGTTCTTC.

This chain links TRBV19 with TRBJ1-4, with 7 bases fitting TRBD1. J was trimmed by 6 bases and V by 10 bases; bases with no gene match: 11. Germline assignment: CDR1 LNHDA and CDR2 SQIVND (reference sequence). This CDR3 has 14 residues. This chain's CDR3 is CATCQTGIYEKLFF. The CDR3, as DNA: TGTGCCACATGCCAGACAGGGATTTATGAAAAACTGTTTTTT.